A selection of T cell receptor beta chains follows, all from one sample in a study of OX40 agonist ivuxolimab in advanced cancers. This table comes from immunoSEQ multiplex PCR, and its TCRdb copy is limited to in-frame clones, with some not included. The data show tens of thousands of clones, about nine tenths seen once. The material was CD4+ or CD8+ T cells sorted from blood, obtained in a trial of the OX40 agonist ivuxolimab. All receptors derive from an adult with an advanced solid tumor such as melanoma, head and neck, liver or kidney cancer. Both conserved end residues are part of each CDR3. D genes are given only for firm matches. Only some rows state a clone size, as once, few, many or a class for expanded clones.

d_call	j_call	clone_size	v_call	cdr3_length	cdr3_nt	cdr3_aa
-	TRBJ1-2	-	TRBV19	15	TGTGCCAGTAGTCCGCGGGACTCCAGAGGCCTTGGCTACACCTTC	CASSPRDSRGLGYTF
-	TRBJ2-1	-	TRBV11-3	15	TGTGCCAGCAGCTTATCGTCTGGGACGGGCAATGAGCAGTTCTTC	CASSLSSGTGNEQFF
-	TRBJ2-5	-	TRBV7-9	14	TGTGCCAGCAGCTTAACTGGGACCCAAGGGACCCAGTACTTC	CASSLTGTQGTQYF
TRBD2	TRBJ2-5	once	TRBV28	15	TGTGCCAGCAGAAGTGGGGCTAGCGGGTCCCGGACCCAGTACTTC	CASRSGASGSRTQYF
TRBD1	TRBJ1-1	-	TRBV18	16	TGTGCCAGCTCAGCGAGGGACAGGGGGCGAAACACTGAAGCTTTCTTT	CASSARDRGRNTEAFF
TRBD2	TRBJ2-1	-	TRBV28	15	TGTGCCAGCAACACGCTAGCGGCCTTCTACAATGAGCAGTTCTTC	CASNTLAAFYNEQFF
-	TRBJ1-2	few	TRBV19	12	TGTGCCAGTAGTGCCGGTCCTGGCGGCTACACCTTC	CASSAGPGGYTF
TRBD1	TRBJ2-2	-	TRBV14	16	TGTGCCAGCAGCCAAGTTGGACAGGAACACACCGGGGAGCTGTTTTTT	CASSQVGQEHTGELFF
-	TRBJ2-1	-	TRBV27	14	TGTGCCAGCAGTTTCCGGAGGGGGTACAATGAGCAGTTCTTC	CASSFRRGYNEQFF
-	TRBJ2-3	once	TRBV16	12	TGTGCCAGCAGCCAACTGAAAGATACGCAGTATTTT	CASSQLKDTQYF
-	TRBJ2-6	-	TRBV18	16	TGTGCCAGCTCACGAAATATAGACTCTGGGGCCAACGTCCTGACTTTC	CASSRNIDSGANVLTF
-	TRBJ1-5	-	TRBV19	14	TGTGCCAGTAGTGGAAGCGGGGCCAATCAGCCCCAGCATTTT	CASSGSGANQPQHF
-	TRBJ1-1	-	TRBV19	14	TGTGCCAGTAGTACCTCAGGGGTAAACACTGAAGCTTTCTTT	CASSTSGVNTEAFF
-	TRBJ1-2	-	TRBV7-2	14	TGTGCCAGCAGCGCCCCGGGAGGCTATTATGGCTACACCTTC	CASSAPGGYYGYTF
TRBD2	TRBJ2-7	-	TRBV18	14	TGTGCCAGCTCACCTAGCGGGAGAAATGGCGAGCAGTACTTC	CASSPSGRNGEQYF
-	TRBJ2-2	-	TRBV6-6	15	TGTGCCAGCAGCCCGCCGCAGGACAGCACCGGGGAGCTGTTTTTT	CASSPPQDSTGELFF
-	TRBJ2-5	-	TRBV6-5	13	TGTGCCAGCAGTCGACAGGTGGGCGAGACCCAGTACTTC	CASSRQVGETQYF
-	TRBJ2-2	-	TRBV7-3	15	TGTGCCAGCAGCGAGGGACGCAAGAACACCGGGGAGCTGTTTTTT	CASSEGRKNTGELFF
TRBD1	TRBJ1-2	-	TRBV5-1	12	TGCGCCAGCAGCATGGACAGGGCTGGCTACACCTTC	CASSMDRAGYTF
-	TRBJ2-1	-	TRBV7-2	14	TGTGCCAGCACCCCAGGTCCAGTGGTGCGGGAGCAGTTCTTC	CASTPGPVVREQFF
TRBD1	TRBJ2-3	-	TRBV6-1	15	TGTGCCAGCAGGAGACAGGGGTATGGCACAGATACGCAGTATTTT	CASRRQGYGTDTQYF